The rows below give T cell receptor beta chains drawn from one sample of a study of a mutant IDH1 vaccine in newly diagnosed glioma. Using immunoSEQ multiplex PCR, the repertoire was profiled, and TCRdb retains in-frame clones only, with some absent. The table includes tens of thousands of clones, under 90% detected once. Sequences were derived from PBMCs, sampled from a glioma patient treated with radiotherapy, temozolomide or both. All receptors derive from a woman between 45 and 65 years old with glioma. The CDR3 runs from the conserved cysteine through the conserved F or W. A D gene is named only where the DNA matches it firmly. Only some rows state a clone size, as once, few, many or a class for expanded clones.

j_gene	abundance	v_gene	d_gene	CDR3nt	CDR3aa
TRBJ1-2	once	TRBV11-3	-	TGTGCCAGCAGTAATACTAACTATGGCTACACCTTC	CASSNTNYGYTF
TRBJ1-5	-	TRBV27	-	TGTGCCAGCAGTTCCCAGCGGGGGATCAATCAGCCCCAGCATTTT	CASSSQRGINQPQHF
TRBJ2-3	-	TRBV2	-	TGTGCCAGCAGGCCCGGACCTATAGCTCGTGATACGCAGTATTTT	CASRPGPIARDTQYF
TRBJ1-2	-	TRBV27	-	TGTGCCAGCAGTCCCACCCGCGGGAACTATGGCTACACCTTC	CASSPTRGNYGYTF
TRBJ2-7	few	TRBV18	-	TGTGCCAGCTCCCAACGAGCAGGGATCTACGAGCAGTACTTC	CASSQRAGIYEQYF
TRBJ1-3	-	TRBV6-5	-	TGTGCCATCCGGGGGGGGCCTGGAAACACCATATATTTT	CAIRGGPGNTIYF
TRBJ2-7	once	TRBV18	TRBD1	TGTGCCAGCTCACCTTTCCGGGACAGATCCTACGAGCAGTACTTC	CASSPFRDRSYEQYF
TRBJ2-7	once	TRBV9	-	TGTGCCAGCAGCCCACAGGGAGGGAGTTCCTACGAGCAGTACTTC	CASSPQGGSSYEQYF
TRBJ1-1	-	TRBV29-1	-	TGCAGCGTACGGCGGGGGATCGGTGGCCTTGTACAAAACACTGAAGCTTTCTTT	CSVRRGIGGLVQNTEAFF
TRBJ1-3	-	TRBV5-1	-	TGCGCCAGCAGCGTAGGGACGGGGGAAAACACCATATATTTT	CASSVGTGENTIYF
TRBJ2-3	-	TRBV5-1	-	TGCGCCAGCAGCCCGGCTGCGGGGACTAGCACAGATACGCAGTATTTT	CASSPAAGTSTDTQYF
TRBJ2-3	-	TRBV10-2	-	TGCGCCAGCAGTACCGTCGGGGGCCGCACAGATACGCAGTATTTT	CASSTVGGRTDTQYF
TRBJ2-3	-	TRBV10-3	TRBD1	TGTGCCATCAGTGGCGGGACAGGGGCCACAGATACGCAGTATTTT	CAISGGTGATDTQYF
TRBJ1-5	few	TRBV30	-	TGTGCCTGGAGTAGGGGGGCCAGTCAGCCCCAGCATTTT	CAWSRGASQPQHF
TRBJ2-7	-	TRBV6-1	-	TGTGCCAGCAGTGGAAAAACCGGGACTGCATACGAGCAGTACTTC	CASSGKTGTAYEQYF
TRBJ1-6	few	TRBV6-5	-	TGTGCCAGCAGTTACCGTAGTGACAGTTATAATTCACCCCTCCACTTT	CASSYRSDSYNSPLHF
TRBJ1-1	-	TRBV10-3	-	TGTGCCATCAGTCAATCGACAGGGAACACTGAAGCTTTCTTT	CAISQSTGNTEAFF
TRBJ2-7	-	TRBV28	-	TGTGCCAGCAGTTTATGGCAGGTTAGGGAGTACGAGCAGTACTTC	CASSLWQVREYEQYF
TRBJ2-3	-	TRBV5-1	-	TGCGCCAGCAGCGCCTTGGGGGGAGGCACAGATACGCAGTATTTT	CASSALGGGTDTQYF
TRBJ2-2	-	TRBV9	TRBD1	TGTGCCAGCAGCGTAGGGACAGGGGGAGTTGCCGGGGAGCTGTTTTTT	CASSVGTGGVAGELFF
TRBJ1-1	-	TRBV9	TRBD1	TGTGCCAGCAGCCCACGACAGGGTTCCACTGAAGCTTTCTTT	CASSPRQGSTEAFF
TRBJ2-3	-	TRBV9	-	TGTGCCAGCAGCGATGCAGGGATAGATACGCAGTATTTT	CASSDAGIDTQYF
TRBJ1-1	-	TRBV5-5	-	TGTGCCAGCAGCCTCGATCGGGACACTGAAGCTTTCTTT	CASSLDRDTEAFF
TRBJ1-1	-	TRBV5-4	-	TGTGCCAGCAGCTTGGGCCAGGGAGGGAACACTGAAGCTTTCTTT	CASSLGQGGNTEAFF
TRBJ1-2	-	TRBV7-8	-	TGTGCCAGCAGCGATCTTGGGACCCAACTTAACTATGGCTACACCTTC	CASSDLGTQLNYGYTF
TRBJ1-1	-	TRBV5-6	-	TGTGCCAGCGCCGCAGGGCCGAACACTGAAGCTTTCTTT	CASAAGPNTEAFF
TRBJ2-3	-	TRBV14	TRBD2	TGTGCCAGCAGCCAAGATCAATTCCGGGGGGGCAGAGATACGCAGTATTTT	CASSQDQFRGGRDTQYF